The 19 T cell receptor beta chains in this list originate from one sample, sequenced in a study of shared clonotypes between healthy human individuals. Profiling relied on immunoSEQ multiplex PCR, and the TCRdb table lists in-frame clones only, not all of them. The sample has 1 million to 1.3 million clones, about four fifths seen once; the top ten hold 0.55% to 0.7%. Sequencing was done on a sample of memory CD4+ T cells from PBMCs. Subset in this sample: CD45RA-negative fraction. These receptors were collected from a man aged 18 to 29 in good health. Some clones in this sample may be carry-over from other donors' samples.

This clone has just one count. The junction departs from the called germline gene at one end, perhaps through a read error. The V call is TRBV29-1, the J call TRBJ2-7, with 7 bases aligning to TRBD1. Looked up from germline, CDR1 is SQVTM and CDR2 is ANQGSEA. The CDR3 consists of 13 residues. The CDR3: CSVEVRSGGKQHF. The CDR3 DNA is TGCAGCGTTGAAGTAAGGTCAGGGGGTAAGCAGCACTTC.

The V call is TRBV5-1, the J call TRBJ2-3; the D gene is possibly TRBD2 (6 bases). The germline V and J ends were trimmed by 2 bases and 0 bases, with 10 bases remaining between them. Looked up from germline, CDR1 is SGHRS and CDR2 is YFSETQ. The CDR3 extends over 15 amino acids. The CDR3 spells CASSFGGISTDTQYF. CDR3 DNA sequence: TGCGCCAGCAGCTTTGGGGGGATTAGCACAGATACGCAGTATTTT.

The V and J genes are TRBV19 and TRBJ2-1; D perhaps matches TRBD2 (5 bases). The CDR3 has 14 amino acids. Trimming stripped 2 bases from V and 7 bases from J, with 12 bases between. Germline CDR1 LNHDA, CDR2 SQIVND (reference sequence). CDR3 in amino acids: CASSIQLAGNEQFF. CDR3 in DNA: TGTGCCAGTAGTATACAGCTAGCTGGAAATGAGCAGTTCTTC. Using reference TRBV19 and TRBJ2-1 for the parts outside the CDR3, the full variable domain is DGGITQSPKYLFRKEGQNVTLSCEQNLNHDAMYWYRQDPGQGLRLIYYSQIVNDFQKGDIAEGYSVSREKKESFPLTVTSAQKNPTAFYLCASSIQLAGNEQFFGPGTRLTVL.

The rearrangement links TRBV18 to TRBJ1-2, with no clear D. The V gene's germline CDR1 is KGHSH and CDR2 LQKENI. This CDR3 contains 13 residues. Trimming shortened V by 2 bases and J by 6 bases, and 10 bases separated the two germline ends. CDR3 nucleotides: TGTGCCAGCTCACCAGACGACGCGGATGGCTACACCTTC. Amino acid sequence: CASSPDDADGYTF. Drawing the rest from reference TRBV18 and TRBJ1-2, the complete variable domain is NAGVMQNPRHLVRRRGQEARLRCSPMKGHSHVYWYRQLPEEGLKFMVYLQKENIIDESGMPKERFSAEFPKEGPSILRIQQVVRGDSAAYFCASSPDDADGYTFGSGTRLTVV.

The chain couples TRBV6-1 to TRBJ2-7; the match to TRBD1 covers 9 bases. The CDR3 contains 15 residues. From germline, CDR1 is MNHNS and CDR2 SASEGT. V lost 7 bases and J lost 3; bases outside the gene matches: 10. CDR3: CASTTQGAGHYEQYF. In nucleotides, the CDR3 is TGTGCCAGCACGACACAGGGGGCTGGGCACTACGAGCAGTACTTC.

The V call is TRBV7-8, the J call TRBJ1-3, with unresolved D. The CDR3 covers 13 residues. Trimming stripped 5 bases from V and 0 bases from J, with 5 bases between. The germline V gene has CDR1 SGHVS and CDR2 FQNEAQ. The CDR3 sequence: CASSTASGNTIYF. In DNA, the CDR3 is TGTGCCAGCAGCACGGCCTCTGGAAACACCATATATTTT.

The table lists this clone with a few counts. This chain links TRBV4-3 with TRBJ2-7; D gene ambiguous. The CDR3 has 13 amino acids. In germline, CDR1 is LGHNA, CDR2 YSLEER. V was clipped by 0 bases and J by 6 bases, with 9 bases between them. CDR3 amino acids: CASSQEETGEQYF. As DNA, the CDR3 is TGCGCCAGCAGCCAAGAGGAAACGGGCGAGCAGTACTTC.

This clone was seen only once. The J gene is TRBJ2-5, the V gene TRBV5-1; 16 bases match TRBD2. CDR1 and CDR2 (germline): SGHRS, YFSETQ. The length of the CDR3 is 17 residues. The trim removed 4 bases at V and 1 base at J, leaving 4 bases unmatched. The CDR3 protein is CASSGGLAGGIQETQYF. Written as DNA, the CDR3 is TGCGCCAGCAGCGGGGGACTAGCGGGAGGGATCCAAGAGACCCAGTACTTC.

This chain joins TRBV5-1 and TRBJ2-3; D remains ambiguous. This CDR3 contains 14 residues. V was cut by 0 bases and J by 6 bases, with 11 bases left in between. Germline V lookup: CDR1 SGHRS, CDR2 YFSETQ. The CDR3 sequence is CASSLGQKGDTQYF. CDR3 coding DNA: TGCGCCAGCAGCTTGGGTCAGAAAGGGGATACGCAGTATTTT. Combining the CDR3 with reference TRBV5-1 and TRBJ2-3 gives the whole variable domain KAGVTQTPRYLIKTRGQQVTLSCSPISGHRSVSWYQQTPGQGLQFLFEYFSETQRNKGNFPGRFSGRQFSNSRSEMNVSTLELGDSALYLCASSLGQKGDTQYFGPGTRLTVL.

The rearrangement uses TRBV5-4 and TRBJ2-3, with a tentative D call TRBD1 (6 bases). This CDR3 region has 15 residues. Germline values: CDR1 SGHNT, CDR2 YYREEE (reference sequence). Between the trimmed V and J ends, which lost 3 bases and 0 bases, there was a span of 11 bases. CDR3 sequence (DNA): TGTGCCAGCAGCTCCCGGACAGCCAGCACAGATACGCAGTATTTT. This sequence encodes CASSSRTASTDTQYF.

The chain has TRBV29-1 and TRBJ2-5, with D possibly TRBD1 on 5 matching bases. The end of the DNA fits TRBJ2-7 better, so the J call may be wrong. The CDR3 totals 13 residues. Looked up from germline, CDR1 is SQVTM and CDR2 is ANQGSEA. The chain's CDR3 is CSVVPGSAYEQYF. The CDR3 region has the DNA TGCAGCGTTGTCCCAGGGTCAGCCTACGAGCAGTACTTC.

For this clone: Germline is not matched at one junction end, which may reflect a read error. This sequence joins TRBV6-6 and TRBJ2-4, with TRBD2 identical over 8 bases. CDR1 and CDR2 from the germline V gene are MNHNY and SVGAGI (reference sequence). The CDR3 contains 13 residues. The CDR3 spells CASSYNAGGANHF. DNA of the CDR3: TGTGCCAGCAGTTACAACGCGGGAGGCGCCAATCACTTC.

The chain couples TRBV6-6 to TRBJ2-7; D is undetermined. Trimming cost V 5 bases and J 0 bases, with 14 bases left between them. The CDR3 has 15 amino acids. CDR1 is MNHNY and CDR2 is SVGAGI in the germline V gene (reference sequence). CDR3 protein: CASSAAKESSYEQYF. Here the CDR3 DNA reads TGTGCCAGCAGTGCCGCCAAAGAAAGCTCCTACGAGCAGTACTTC.

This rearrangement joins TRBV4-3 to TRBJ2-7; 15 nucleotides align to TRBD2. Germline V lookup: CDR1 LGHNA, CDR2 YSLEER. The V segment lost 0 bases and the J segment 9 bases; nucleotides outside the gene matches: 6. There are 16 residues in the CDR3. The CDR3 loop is CASSQDWGLAGGRQYF. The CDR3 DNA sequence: TGCGCCAGCAGCCAAGATTGGGGACTAGCGGGAGGAAGGCAGTACTTC.

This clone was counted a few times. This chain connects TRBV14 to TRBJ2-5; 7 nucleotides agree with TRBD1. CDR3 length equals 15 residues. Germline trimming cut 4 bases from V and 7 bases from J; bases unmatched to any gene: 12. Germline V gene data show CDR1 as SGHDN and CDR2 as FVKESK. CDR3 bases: TGTGCCAGCAGCCCACTGGGACAGTTTTTGGGGACCCAGTACTTC. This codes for CASSPLGQFLGTQYF.

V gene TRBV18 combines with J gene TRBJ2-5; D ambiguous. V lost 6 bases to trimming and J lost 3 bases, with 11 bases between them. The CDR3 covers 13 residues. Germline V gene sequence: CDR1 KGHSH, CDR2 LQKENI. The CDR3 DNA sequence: TGTGCCAGCTCCACCGGTAGTAAAGAGACCCAGTACTTC. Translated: CASSTGSKETQYF. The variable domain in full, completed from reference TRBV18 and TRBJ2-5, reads NAGVMQNPRHLVRRRGQEARLRCSPMKGHSHVYWYRQLPEEGLKFMVYLQKENIIDESGMPKERFSAEFPKEGPSILRIQQVVRGDSAAYFCASSTGSKETQYFGPGTRLLVL.

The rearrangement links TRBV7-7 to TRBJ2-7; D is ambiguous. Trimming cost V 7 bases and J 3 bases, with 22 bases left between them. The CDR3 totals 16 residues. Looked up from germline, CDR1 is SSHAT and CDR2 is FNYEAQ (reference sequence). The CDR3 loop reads CASTTFPPAPRYEQYF. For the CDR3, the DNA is TGTGCCAGCACCACCTTTCCCCCCGCGCCCCGCTACGAGCAGTACTTC.

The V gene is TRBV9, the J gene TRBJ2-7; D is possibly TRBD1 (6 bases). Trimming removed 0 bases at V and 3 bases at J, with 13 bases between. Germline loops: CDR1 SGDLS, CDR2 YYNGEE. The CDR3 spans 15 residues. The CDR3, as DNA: TGTGCCAGCAGCGTAGCGACAGGCCAAGTCTACGAGCAGTACTTC. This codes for CASSVATGQVYEQYF. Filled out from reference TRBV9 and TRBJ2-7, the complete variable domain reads DSGVTQTPKHLITATGQRVTLRCSPRSGDLSVYWYQQSLDQGLQFLIQYYNGEERAKGNILERFSAQQFPDLHSELNLSSLELGDSALYFCASSVATGQVYEQYFGPGTRLTVT.

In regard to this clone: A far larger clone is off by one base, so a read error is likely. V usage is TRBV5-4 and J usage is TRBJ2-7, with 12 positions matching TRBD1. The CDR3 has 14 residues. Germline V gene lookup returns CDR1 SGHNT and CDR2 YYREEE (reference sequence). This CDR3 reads CTSSLGQGAGEQYF. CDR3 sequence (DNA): TGTACCAGCAGCCTGGGACAGGGGGCGGGTGAGCAGTACTTC.